This T cell receptor (beta chain) was profiled in a study of cytomegalovirus exposure and HLA in healthy donors. Across the study: Later, an analysis reported that the 110 or so validation repertoires had used the same platform as the 500 to 800 first-cohort repertoires.

Findings of the study overall: As confirmed in vitro, three CMV-associated chains were specific for CMV antigens. Clusters of TCRs from the first cohort tended to co-occur in the roughly 120 validation repertoires (as a later analysis found).

The method was immunoSEQ multiplex PCR; TCRdb's version includes in-frame clones alone and lacks a portion of them. The sample shows a few hundred thousand clones, roughly 90% of them seen only once. For this clone: Its specificity is unknown.

The V and J ends lost 4 bases and 4 bases, in that order; junction bases with no gene match: 4. Germline lookup yields CDR1 SGHDT and CDR2 YYEEEE. The CDR3 consists of 13 residues. The material sequenced was PBMCs. This chain joins TRBV5-6 and TRBJ1-2; TRBD1 matches at 7 bases. This TCR derives from a woman younger than 30 in good health and CMV-seronegative. In DNA form, the CDR3 reads TGTGCCAGCAGCGCCGGGACAGTCTATGGCTACACCTTC. Translation: CASSAGTVYGYTF.